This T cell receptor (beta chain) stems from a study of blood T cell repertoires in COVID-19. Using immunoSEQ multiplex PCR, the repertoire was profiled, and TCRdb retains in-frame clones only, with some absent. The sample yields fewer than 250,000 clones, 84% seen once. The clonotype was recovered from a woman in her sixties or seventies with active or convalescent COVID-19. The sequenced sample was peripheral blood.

The CDR3 DNA sequence: TGCAGCGCTCTCACAAAGGGGGCTGAAGCTTTCTTT. This gives the protein CSALTKGAEAFF. The rearrangement uses TRBV29-1 and TRBJ1-1, with D maybe TRBD1 (6 bases). The CDR3 loop spans 12 amino acids. Per the germline V gene, CDR1 is SQVTM and CDR2 is ANQGSEA. V was clipped by 7 bases and J by 6 bases, with 15 bases between them. Drawing the rest from reference TRBV29-1 and TRBJ1-1, the complete variable domain is SAVISQKPSRDICQRGTSLTIQCQVDSQVTMMFWYRQQPGQSLTLIATANQGSEATYESGFVIDKFPISRPNLTFSTLTVSNMSPEDSSIYLCSALTKGAEAFFGQGTRLTVV.